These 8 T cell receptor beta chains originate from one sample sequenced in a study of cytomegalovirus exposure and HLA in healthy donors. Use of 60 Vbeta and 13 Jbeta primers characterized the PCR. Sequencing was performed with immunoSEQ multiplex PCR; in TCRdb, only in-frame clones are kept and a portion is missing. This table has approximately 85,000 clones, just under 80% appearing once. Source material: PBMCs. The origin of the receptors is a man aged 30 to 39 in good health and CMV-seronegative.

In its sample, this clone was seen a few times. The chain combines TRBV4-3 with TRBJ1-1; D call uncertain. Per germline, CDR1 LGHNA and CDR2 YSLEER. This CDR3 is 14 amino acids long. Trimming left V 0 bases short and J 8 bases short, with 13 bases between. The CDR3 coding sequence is TGCGCCAGCAGCCAAGAGCCGGCGGCAGTAGAAGCTTTCTTT. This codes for CASSQEPAAVEAFF.

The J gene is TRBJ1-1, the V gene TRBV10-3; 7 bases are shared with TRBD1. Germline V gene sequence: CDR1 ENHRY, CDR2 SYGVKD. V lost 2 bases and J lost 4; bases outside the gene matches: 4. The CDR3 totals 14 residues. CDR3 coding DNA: TGTGCCATCAGTGAGGGCAGGGGGACCACTGAAGCTTTCTTT. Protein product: CAISEGRGTTEAFF.

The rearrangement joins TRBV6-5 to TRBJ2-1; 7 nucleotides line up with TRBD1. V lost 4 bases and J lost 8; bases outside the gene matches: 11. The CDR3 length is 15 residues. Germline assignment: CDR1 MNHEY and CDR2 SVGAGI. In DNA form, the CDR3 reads TGTGCCAGCAGTTTCGGGACAGCCGTCGGGGATGAGCAGTTCTTC. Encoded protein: CASSFGTAVGDEQFF.

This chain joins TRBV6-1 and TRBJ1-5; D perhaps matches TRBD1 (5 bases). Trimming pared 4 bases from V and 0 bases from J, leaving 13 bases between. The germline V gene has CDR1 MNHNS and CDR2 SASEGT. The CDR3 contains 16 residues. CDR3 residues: CASSGQIVYSNQPQHF. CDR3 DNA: TGTGCCAGCAGTGGACAGATAGTATATAGCAATCAGCCCCAGCATTTT.

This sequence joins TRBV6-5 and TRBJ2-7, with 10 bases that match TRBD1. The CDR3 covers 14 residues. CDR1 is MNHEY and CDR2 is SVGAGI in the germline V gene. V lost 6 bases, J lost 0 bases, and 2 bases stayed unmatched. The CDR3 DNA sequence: TGTGCCAGCAGGCGGACAGGGGGCTCCTACGAGCAGTACTTC. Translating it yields CASRRTGGSYEQYF.

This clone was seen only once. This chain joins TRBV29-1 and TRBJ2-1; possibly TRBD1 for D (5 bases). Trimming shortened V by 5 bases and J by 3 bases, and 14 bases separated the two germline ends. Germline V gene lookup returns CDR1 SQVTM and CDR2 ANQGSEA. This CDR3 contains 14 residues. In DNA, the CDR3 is TGCAGCGTTAGGGGTCGGCGGATCTACAATGAGCAGTTCTTC. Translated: CSVRGRRIYNEQFF.

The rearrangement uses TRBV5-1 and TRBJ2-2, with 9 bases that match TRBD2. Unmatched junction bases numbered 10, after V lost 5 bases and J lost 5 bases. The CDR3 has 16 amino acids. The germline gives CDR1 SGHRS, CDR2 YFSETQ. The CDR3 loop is CASRRTSATITGELFF. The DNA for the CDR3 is TGCGCCAGCAGGCGGACTAGCGCGACCATTACCGGGGAGCTGTTTTTT.

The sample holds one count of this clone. Here the CDR3 DNA reads TGTGCCATCAGGCAGGGGATTAATGAAAAACTGTTTTTT. Its protein is CAIRQGINEKLFF. V is TRBV10-3 and J is TRBJ1-4, with a possible D match to TRBD1 (6 bases). Germline V gives CDR1 ENHRY, CDR2 SYGVKD. This CDR3 has 13 amino acids. The V end lost 6 bases, the J end lost 4 bases, and 9 bases lay between the germline ends.